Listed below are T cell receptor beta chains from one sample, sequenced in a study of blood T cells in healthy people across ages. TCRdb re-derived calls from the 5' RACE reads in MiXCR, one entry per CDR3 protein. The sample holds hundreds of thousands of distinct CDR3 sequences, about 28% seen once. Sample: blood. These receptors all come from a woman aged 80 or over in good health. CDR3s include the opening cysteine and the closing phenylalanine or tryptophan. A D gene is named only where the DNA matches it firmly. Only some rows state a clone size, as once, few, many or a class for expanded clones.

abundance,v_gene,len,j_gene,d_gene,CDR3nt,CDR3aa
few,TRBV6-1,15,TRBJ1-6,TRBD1,TGTGCCAGCAGCGACGGGACAGTCTATAATTCACCCCTCCACTTT,CASSDGTVYNSPLHF
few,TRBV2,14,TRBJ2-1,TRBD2,TGTGCCAGCAGTCGCCTAGCGGGGTACAATGAGCAGTTCTTC,CASSRLAGYNEQFF
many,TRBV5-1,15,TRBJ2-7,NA,TGCGCCAGCAGACCCCGGACAGCCACATCCACCGAGCAGTACTTC,CASRPRTATSTEQYF
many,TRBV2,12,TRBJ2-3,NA,TGTGCCAGCAACTTGAGAGGTGATACGCAGTATTTT,CASNLRGDTQYF
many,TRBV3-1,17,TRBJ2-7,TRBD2,TGTGCCAGCAGCCAAGGCGGACTAGCGGGGGTTATTCCCGAGCAGTACTTC,CASSQGGLAGVIPEQYF
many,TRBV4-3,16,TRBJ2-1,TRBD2,TGCGCCAGCAGCCCTCGTCCCCAGCGGGGGGGCAATGAGCAGTTCTTC,CASSPRPQRGGNEQFF
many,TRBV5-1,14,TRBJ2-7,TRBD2,TGCGCCAGCAGCCCGCGGGCGGGGGGCGACGAGCAGTACTTC,CASSPRAGGDEQYF
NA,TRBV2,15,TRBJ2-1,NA,TGTGCCAGCAGTGGACCAGGGGTGGTCTTCAATGAGCAGTTCTTC,CASSGPGVVFNEQFF
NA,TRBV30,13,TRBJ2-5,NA,TGTGCCTGGAGAAGTAGCCGCCAAGAGACCCAGTACTTC,CAWRSSRQETQYF
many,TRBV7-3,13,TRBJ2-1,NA,TGTGCCAGCAGCCTCCCCGGTGCCGGTGAGCAGTTCTTC,CASSLPGAGEQFF
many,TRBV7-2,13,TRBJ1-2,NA,TGTGCCAGCAGCTTAGTGTGGGGAGAAGGCTACACCTTC,CASSLVWGEGYTF
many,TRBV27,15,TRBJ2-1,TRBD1,TGTGCCAGCCGCAGGACAGGGGGTTCCTACAATGAGCAGTTCTTC,CASRRTGGSYNEQFF
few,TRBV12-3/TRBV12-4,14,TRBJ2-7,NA,TGTGCCAGCAGGGTGGCAAGCTCCTACAATGAGCAGTACTTC,CASRVASSYNEQYF
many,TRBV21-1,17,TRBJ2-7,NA,TGTGCCAGCAGCAACGAACCTGACAGCCCGCTTGCCTACGAGCAGTACTTC,CASSNEPDSPLAYEQYF
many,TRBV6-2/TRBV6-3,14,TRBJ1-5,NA,TGTGCCAGCAGTCGGCAGGGTTCCGAGGGACCCCAGCATTTT,CASSRQGSEGPQHF
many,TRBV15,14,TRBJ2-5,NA,TGTGCCACCAGCAGAGTGAGGGGTGAAGAGACCCAGTACTTC,CATSRVRGEETQYF
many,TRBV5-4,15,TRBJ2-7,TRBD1,TGTGCCAGCAGCGTAGGGACAGGGAATAACCACGAGCAGTACTTC,CASSVGTGNNHEQYF
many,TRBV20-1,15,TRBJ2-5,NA,TGCAGTGCTAGTCTGGGGCCTTCAGTCCAAGAGACCCAGTACTTC,CSASLGPSVQETQYF
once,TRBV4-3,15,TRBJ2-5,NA,TGCGCCAGCAGCGGTCCCTCCGTGGGCGGGGAGACCCAGTACTTC,CASSGPSVGGETQYF
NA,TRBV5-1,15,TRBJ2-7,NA,TGCGCCAGCAGCCTCTTCCACAGGGCAGGCGACGAGCAGTACTTC,CASSLFHRAGDEQYF
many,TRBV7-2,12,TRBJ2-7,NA,TGTGCCAGCAGCTTATCTTTCGGCGAGCAGTACTTC,CASSLSFGEQYF
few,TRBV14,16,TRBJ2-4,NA,TGTGCCAGCAGCCCTTCCCGTGGCGGGTTCAAAAACATTCAGTACTTC,CASSPSRGGFKNIQYF
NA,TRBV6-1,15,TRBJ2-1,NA,TGTGCCAGCAGTGTGGCGATAGGCCCTGTCAATGAGCAGTTCTTC,CASSVAIGPVNEQFF
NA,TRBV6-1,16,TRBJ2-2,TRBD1,TGTGCCAGCAGTCCCCAGACAGGGGTAAACACCGGGGAGCTGTTTTTT,CASSPQTGVNTGELFF
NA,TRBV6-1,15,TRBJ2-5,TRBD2,TGTGCCAGCAGTCGACTAGCGGGAGGATCAGAGACCCAGTACTTC,CASSRLAGGSETQYF
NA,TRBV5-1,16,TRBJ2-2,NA,TGCGCCAGCAGCCCCAGGGGGGGAGACGACACCGGGGAGCTGTTTTTT,CASSPRGGDDTGELFF
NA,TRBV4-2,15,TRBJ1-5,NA,TGTGCCAGCAGGCCAACCCGGGACAGCAATCAGCCCCAGCATTTT,CASRPTRDSNQPQHF
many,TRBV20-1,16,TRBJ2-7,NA,TGCAGTGCTAGTCCTCTTTACAGGGTAAAGTGGAACGAGCAGTACTTC,CSASPLYRVKWNEQYF
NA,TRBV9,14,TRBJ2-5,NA,TGTGCCAGCAGCCGGGTTGGACCGGAAGAGACCCAGTACTTC,CASSRVGPEETQYF
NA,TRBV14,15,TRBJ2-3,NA,TGTGCCAGCAGCCACGGGACGGGCAGCACAGATACGCAGTATTTT,CASSHGTGSTDTQYF
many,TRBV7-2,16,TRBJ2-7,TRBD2,TGTGCCAGCAGCCCCCCCCTAGCGGGGTCCGCCTACGAGCAGTACTTC,CASSPPLAGSAYEQYF
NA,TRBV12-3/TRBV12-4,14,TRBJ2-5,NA,TGTGCCAGCAGTCCGGAGAGGTTTTGGGAGACCCAGTACTTC,CASSPERFWETQYF
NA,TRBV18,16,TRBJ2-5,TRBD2,TGTGCCAGCTCACCGAAATTTAGCGGGGGTCGCAATGAGCAGTACTTC,CASSPKFSGGRNEQYF
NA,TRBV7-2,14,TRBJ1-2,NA,TGTGCCAGCAGCTTAGCTTACAGCCTCTATGGCTACACCTTC,CASSLAYSLYGYTF
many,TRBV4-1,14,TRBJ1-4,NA,TGCGCCAGCAGCCAAGATGGCGCGGTGGGAAAACTGTTTTTT,CASSQDGAVGKLFF
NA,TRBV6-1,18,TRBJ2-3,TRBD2,TGTGCCAGCAGCGAAATGACTAGCGGGGGGGCATTAACAGATACGCAGTATTTT,CASSEMTSGGALTDTQYF
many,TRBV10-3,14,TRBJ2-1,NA,TGTGCCATCAGGGTAGGGGGGGGGGACAATGAGCAGTTCTTC,CAIRVGGGDNEQFF
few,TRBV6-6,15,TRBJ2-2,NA,TGTGCCAGCAGTTTACAGGGTGGGGGCACCGGGGAGCTGTTTTTT,CASSLQGGGTGELFF
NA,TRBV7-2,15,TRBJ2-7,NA,TGTGCCAGCAGCGGAGGAGGGGTATTGTACGGCGAGCAGTACTTC,CASSGGGVLYGEQYF
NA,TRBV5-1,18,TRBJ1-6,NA,TGCGCCAGCAGCTTGACTCCTAGTCCTTACTCCTATAATTCACCCCTCCACTTT,CASSLTPSPYSYNSPLHF
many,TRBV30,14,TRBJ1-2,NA,TGTGCCGGTAACCCAATCCCTGGGAACTATGGCTACACCTTC,CAGNPIPGNYGYTF
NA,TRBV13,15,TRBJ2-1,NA,TGTGCCAGCATCCAGAGACGGCAGGGTAACAATGAGCAGTTCTTC,CASIQRRQGNNEQFF
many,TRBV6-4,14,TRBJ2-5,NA,TGTGCCAGCAGTGACGGGCCAGGGGCAGAGACCCAGTACTTC,CASSDGPGAETQYF
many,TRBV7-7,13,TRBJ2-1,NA,TGTGCTAGCAGCACGGGACGCAACAATGAGCAGTTCTTC,CASSTGRNNEQFF
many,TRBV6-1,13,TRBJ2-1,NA,TGTGCCAGCAGTGAAGGGAGACAGACTAGGTGGTTCTTC,CASSEGRQTRWFF
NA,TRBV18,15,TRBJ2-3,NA,TGTGCCAGCTCACCACGCGTAGAAATCACAGATACGCAGTATTTT,CASSPRVEITDTQYF
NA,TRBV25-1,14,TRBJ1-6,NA,TGTGCCAGCAGTCGTGGCTCCTATAATTCACCCCTCCACTTT,CASSRGSYNSPLHF
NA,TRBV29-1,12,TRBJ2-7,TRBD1,TGCAGCGTTACGACAGGGACCTACGAGCAGTACTTC,CSVTTGTYEQYF
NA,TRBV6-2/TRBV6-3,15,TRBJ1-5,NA,TGTGCCTGCAGTTTTTTCGGGGTTGGCAATCAGCCCCAGCATTTT,CACSFFGVGNQPQHF
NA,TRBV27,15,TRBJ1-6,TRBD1,TGTGCCAGCAGTTGCAAGGACAGGCATAGTTCACCCCTCCACTTT,CASSCKDRHSSPLHF
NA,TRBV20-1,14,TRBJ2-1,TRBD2,TGCAGTGCTAGGCCTAGCGGGAGTGGTAATGAGCAGTTCTTC,CSARPSGSGNEQFF
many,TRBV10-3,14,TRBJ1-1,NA,TGTGCCATCAGTGAGAGGGTAGGTCTGGATGAAGCTTTCTTT,CAISERVGLDEAFF
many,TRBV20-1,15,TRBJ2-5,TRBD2,TGCAGTGCCCCAAGGGTAGCGGGGGTCGAAGAGACCCAGTACTTC,CSAPRVAGVEETQYF
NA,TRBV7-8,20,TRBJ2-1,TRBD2,TGTGCCAGCAGCTCCTCCGGGACTAGCGGGAGGCCTAACTCCTACAATGAGCAGTTCTTC,CASSSSGTSGRPNSYNEQFF